The 27 T cell receptor beta chains given below trace back to one sample, sequenced in a study of cytomegalovirus exposure and HLA in healthy donors. Generated by immunoSEQ multiplex PCR, the TCRdb table keeps only in-frame clones and is missing some. The sample records 50,000 to 70,000 clones, 90% to 95% being singletons. The specimen was PBMCs. Receptor source: a woman under 30 in good health and CMV-seropositive.

This chain joins TRBV7-8 and TRBJ2-1; 7 bases agree with TRBD2. This CDR3 comprises 15 residues. Germline CDR1 reads SGHVS; CDR2 reads FQNEAQ. V trimming: 5 bases; J trimming: 2 bases; junction bases outside the gene matches: 6. The CDR3 reads CASSPSGYAYNEQFF. Here the CDR3 DNA reads TGTGCCAGCAGCCCTAGCGGCTATGCCTACAATGAGCAGTTCTTC.

The rearrangement links TRBV6-5 to TRBJ2-7; 7 nucleotides line up with TRBD2. CDR3 length equals 14 residues. Germline V gives CDR1 MNHEY, CDR2 SVGAGI. V was clipped by 7 bases and J by 4 bases; unmatched bases: 10. The CDR3 sequence is CASTKTSKGYEQYF. The DNA for the CDR3 is TGTGCCAGCACAAAGACTAGCAAGGGGTACGAGCAGTACTTC.

This rearrangement joins TRBV5-4 to TRBJ1-1; 7 nucleotides match TRBD1. The CDR3 runs 15 residues. Germline lookup yields CDR1 SGHNT and CDR2 YYREEE (reference sequence). The J segment lost 1 base and the V segment lost 4 bases, leaving 7 bases of the junction unmatched. CDR3 in amino acids: CASSNRQGGNTEAFF. In DNA, the CDR3 is TGTGCCAGCAGCAACCGACAGGGCGGGAACACTGAAGCTTTCTTT.

V usage is TRBV10-1 and J usage is TRBJ1-6; 7 nucleotides align to TRBD1. J was trimmed by 6 bases and V by 3 bases; bases with no gene match: 2. CDR1 and CDR2 (germline): WNHNN, SYGVQD (reference sequence). This CDR3 has 14 amino acids. The CDR3 sequence is CASSEDRVNSPLHF. The CDR3 nucleotides are TGCGCCAGCAGTGAAGACAGGGTTAATTCACCCCTCCACTTT.

The CDR3 region is CASSLRTSVYSYNEQFF. The CDR3 DNA reads as TGTGCCAGCAGCTTGAGGACTAGCGTATACTCCTACAATGAGCAGTTCTTC. V is TRBV5-5 and J is TRBJ2-1; 9 bases fit TRBD2. The V gene's germline CDR1 is SGHKS and CDR2 YYEKEE (reference sequence). V trimming: 1 base; J trimming: 0 bases; junction bases outside the gene matches: 5. This CDR3 is 17 amino acids long.

The chain joins TRBV19 to TRBJ2-7, with D tentatively TRBD2 (6 bases). Looked up from germline, CDR1 is LNHDA and CDR2 is SQIVND (reference sequence). The V gene lost 1 base and the J gene lost 5 bases, with 12 bases spanning the gap. CDR3 length: 14 residues. CDR3 sequence (DNA): TGTGCCAGTAGTATAGGTAGCGGTCGTGACGAGCAGTACTTC. This translates into CASSIGSGRDEQYF.

This chain connects TRBV9 to TRBJ2-6, with D maybe TRBD2 (6 bases). The CDR3 consists of 15 residues. Trimming took 3 bases from V and 2 from J, leaving 9 bases between them. CDR1 SGDLS and CDR2 YYNGEE come from the germline V gene. The DNA of the CDR3 is TGTGCCAGCAGCGGGGAGGATACTGGGGCCAACGTCCTGACTTTC. Translated, it gives CASSGEDTGANVLTF. The full variable domain, with the rest looked up from reference TRBV9 and TRBJ2-6, is DSGVTQTPKHLITATGQRVTLRCSPRSGDLSVYWYQQSLDQGLQFLIQYYNGEERAKGNILERFSAQQFPDLHSELNLSSLELGDSALYFCASSGEDTGANVLTFGAGSRLTVL.

This clone was seen only once. The CDR3 nucleotides read TGCGGAGGAGAGTCTAATGAAAAACTGTTTTTT. Amino acid sequence: CGGESNEKLFF. This chain joins TRBV20-1 and TRBJ1-4; D is ambiguous. This CDR3 has 11 residues. From germline, CDR1 is DFQATT and CDR2 SNEGSKA (reference sequence).

V usage is TRBV4-3 and J usage is TRBJ2-1, with D unresolved. V was cut by 2 bases and J by 0 bases, with 8 bases left in between. This CDR3 has 15 residues. Germline CDR1 LGHNA, CDR2 YSLEER. CDR3 residues: CASSQTVRSYNEQFF. The CDR3 DNA reads as TGCGCCAGCAGCCAAACAGTCCGCTCCTACAATGAGCAGTTCTTC.

This rearrangement joins TRBV5-6 to TRBJ2-5, with D unresolved. The V end was cut by 2 bases, the J end by 4 bases, with 15 bases between. This CDR3 region has 15 residues. Germline-derived CDR1 and CDR2 are SGHDT and YYEEEE. The CDR3 protein is CASSFSHLSIETQYF. DNA for the CDR3: TGTGCCAGCAGCTTTAGTCACCTCTCAATAGAGACCCAGTACTTC.

The chain carries TRBV7-8 and TRBJ2-5, with 10 bases identical to TRBD2. This CDR3 comprises 15 residues. The V and J ends lost 6 bases and 0 bases, in that order; junction bases with no gene match: 4. Per germline, CDR1 SGHVS and CDR2 FQNEAQ. The DNA of the CDR3 is TGTGCCAGCAGTGAAGCGGGGGGGTACCAAGAGACCCAGTACTTC. As protein: CASSEAGGYQETQYF.

The genes are TRBV6-5 and TRBJ1-5, with 7 bases matching TRBD1. This CDR3 contains 13 residues. V lost 0 bases to trimming and J lost 7 bases; unmatched junction nucleotides: 0. Germline V CDR1 and CDR2: MNHEY, SVGAGI. The CDR3 DNA follows: TGTGCCAGCAGTTACTCGACAGGGCAGCCCCAGCATTTT. It encodes CASSYSTGQPQHF.

The chain joins TRBV18 to TRBJ2-2, with TRBD1 matching over 9 bases. Trimming cost V 6 bases and J 3 bases; bases outside gene matches: 5. This CDR3 is built from 15 residues. Germline V CDR1 and CDR2: KGHSH, LQKENI. The DNA for the CDR3 is TGTGCCAGCTCTCTGAGGACAGGGGACACCGGGGAGCTGTTTTTT. This gives the protein CASSLRTGDTGELFF.

The DNA of the CDR3 is TGTGCCAGCAGTACCCGGGACACCGGGGAGCTGTTTTTT. Translating gives CASSTRDTGELFF. The chain uses TRBV6-5 and TRBJ2-2; D unresolved. CDR1 and CDR2 (germline): MNHEY, SVGAGI. V was pared by 5 bases and J by 3 bases, with 7 bases between. This CDR3 has 13 residues.

About this clone itself: The sample has other DNA sequences that encode this CDR3 too. CDR3 sequence reads: CASSYSGTGGTEAFF. CDR3 nucleotide sequence: TGTGCCAGCAGTTATTCCGGGACAGGGGGGACTGAAGCTTTCTTT. The gene calls are TRBV6-5 and TRBJ1-1; TRBD1 aligns across 11 bases. The CDR3 consists of 15 residues. V shed 3 bases and J 5 bases; nucleotides not matched to a gene: 5. CDR1 MNHEY and CDR2 SVGAGI come from the germline V gene.

The DNA of the CDR3 is TGTGCCAGCAGCCCAAACACCGGGGAGCTGTTTTTT. Translating it yields CASSPNTGELFF. The rearrangement joins TRBV11-3 to TRBJ2-2; D gene uncertain. V shed 5 bases and J shed 2 bases, with 3 bases lying between them. The V gene's germline CDR1 is SGHNT and CDR2 YENEEA. The CDR3 extends over 12 amino acids.

The table lists this clone with a count of one. The genes are TRBV28 and TRBJ2-3; possible D gene TRBD2, 6 bases. Germline V gene sequence: CDR1 MDHEN, CDR2 SYDVKM. Trimming removed 8 bases from V and 2 bases from J, with 17 bases in between. CDR3 length equals 15 residues. The CDR3, as DNA: TGTGCCAGCTGCGCGGGACGGACTGTCACAGATACGCAGTATTTT. The encoded protein is CASCAGRTVTDTQYF.

This clone was detected only once. V is TRBV28 and J is TRBJ1-1; 7 nucleotides line up with TRBD1. V lost 6 bases to trimming and J lost 4 bases; unmatched junction nucleotides: 11. The CDR3 consists of 15 residues. The germline CDR1 and CDR2 sequences are MDHEN and SYDVKM. The CDR3 spells CASRKAGTAVTEAFF. CDR3 bases: TGTGCCAGCAGGAAAGCCGGGACAGCGGTCACTGAAGCTTTCTTT.

This chain joins TRBV28 and TRBJ2-5, with 10 positions matching TRBD2. Germline loops: CDR1 MDHEN, CDR2 SYDVKM. The CDR3 is made up of 14 amino acids. The V gene end was trimmed by 7 bases and the J gene end by 5 bases; junction bases not matched to a gene: 7. In nucleotides, the CDR3 is TGTGCCAGCACGGAGCGGGGGGGCCCGGAGACCCAGTACTTC. Translating it yields CASTERGGPETQYF.

The genes are TRBV6-5 and TRBJ2-1; TRBD2 matches 8 bases. Germline V gene lookup returns CDR1 MNHEY and CDR2 SVGAGI. The CDR3 covers 13 residues. The trim removed 4 bases at V and 6 bases at J, leaving 2 bases unmatched. The CDR3 DNA reads as TGTGCCAGCAGTTCCGGGACTAGCAATGAGCAGTTCTTC. As protein: CASSSGTSNEQFF.

The chain uses TRBV30 and TRBJ2-3; 9 bases line up with TRBD2. The J segment lost 6 bases and the V segment lost 4 bases, leaving 14 bases of the junction unmatched. The V gene's germline CDR1 is GTSNPN and CDR2 SVGIG (reference sequence). The length of the CDR3 is 16 residues. CDR3 nucleotide sequence: TGTGCCTGGAATCGACGGGGCGGGAGGGCCGTGGATACGCAGTATTTT. Protein: CAWNRRGGRAVDTQYF. The full variable domain, its missing parts supplied by reference TRBV30 and TRBJ2-3, is SQTIHQWPATLVQPVGSPLSLECTVEGTSNPNLYWYRQAAGRGLQLLFYSVGIGQISSEVPQNLSASRPQDRQFILSSKKLLLSDSGFYLCAWNRRGGRAVDTQYFGPGTRLTVL.

This sequence joins TRBV6-5 and TRBJ2-7; 7 bases match TRBD1. The CDR3 spans 15 residues. V dropped 2 bases and J dropped 4; count of bases not matched to a gene: 8. Germline lookup yields CDR1 MNHEY and CDR2 SVGAGI. CDR3 DNA: TGTGCCAGCAGTTACGGCAGGACAGGAGGATACGAGCAGTACTTC. This encodes CASSYGRTGGYEQYF.

Here the CDR3 reads CASSSDYPYEQYF. As DNA, the CDR3 is TGTGCCAGCAGTTCGGACTACCCCTACGAGCAGTACTTC. The chain couples TRBV28 to TRBJ2-7; weak D call: TRBD2 (6 bases). V lost 4 bases and J lost 2, with 9 bases in between. Per germline, CDR1 MDHEN and CDR2 SYDVKM. CDR3 size: 13 residues.

The rearrangement uses TRBV2 and TRBJ2-5; TRBD2 might be the D (5 bases). Looked up from germline, CDR1 is SNHLY and CDR2 is FYNNEI. There are 14 residues in the CDR3. V lost 8 bases to trimming and J lost 5 bases, with 18 bases between them. The DNA of the CDR3 is TGTGCCAGCCGGTGGTCGGGGAGAGAGGAGACCCAGTACTTC. This translates into CASRWSGREETQYF.

The chain joins TRBV9 to TRBJ2-1; perhaps TRBD2 as D (5 bases). The CDR3 runs 13 residues. V lost 1 base and J lost 9, with 11 bases in between. The V gene's germline CDR1 is SGDLS and CDR2 YYNGEE. Here the CDR3 reads CASSVKEVGEQFF. CDR3 DNA: TGTGCCAGCAGCGTAAAGGAGGTGGGTGAGCAGTTCTTC.

The chain couples TRBV6-4 to TRBJ1-6; 9 nucleotides match TRBD1. The CDR3 is made up of 13 amino acids. The J segment lost 7 bases and the V segment lost 6 bases, leaving 1 base of the junction unmatched. Germline CDR1 reads MRHNA; CDR2 reads SNTAGT. CDR3 DNA: TGTGCCAGCAGGGACAGGGGAAATTCACCCCTCCACTTT. Translated, it gives CASRDRGNSPLHF.

The chain is built from TRBV25-1 and TRBJ1-4, with 8 positions matching TRBD1. CDR3 length: 15 amino acids. The ends lost 1 base at V and 6 bases at J; junction bases unmatched: 4. Germline values: CDR1 MGHDK, CDR2 SYGVNS. The CDR3 DNA is TGTGCCAGCAGTGAATCGGCAGGGGGCTATGAAAAACTGTTTTTT. Translated: CASSESAGGYEKLFF.